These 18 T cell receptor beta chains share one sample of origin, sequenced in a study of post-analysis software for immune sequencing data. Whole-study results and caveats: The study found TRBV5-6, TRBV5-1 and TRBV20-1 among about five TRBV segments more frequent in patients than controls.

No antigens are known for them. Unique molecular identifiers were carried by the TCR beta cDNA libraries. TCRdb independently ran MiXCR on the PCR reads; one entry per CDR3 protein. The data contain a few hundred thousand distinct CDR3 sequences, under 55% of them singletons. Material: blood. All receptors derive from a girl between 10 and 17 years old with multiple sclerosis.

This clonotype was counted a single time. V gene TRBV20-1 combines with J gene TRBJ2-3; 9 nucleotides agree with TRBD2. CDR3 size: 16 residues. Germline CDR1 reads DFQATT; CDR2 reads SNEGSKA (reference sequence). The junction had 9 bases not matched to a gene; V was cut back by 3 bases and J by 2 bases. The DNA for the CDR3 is TGCAGTGCTAGTCCTTTGTCTAGCGGGAACACAGATACGCAGTATTTT. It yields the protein CSASPLSSGNTDTQYF.

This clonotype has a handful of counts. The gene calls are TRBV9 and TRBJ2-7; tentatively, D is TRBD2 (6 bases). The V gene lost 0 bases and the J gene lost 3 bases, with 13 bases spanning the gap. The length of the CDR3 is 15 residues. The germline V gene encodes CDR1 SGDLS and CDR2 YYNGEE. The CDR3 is CASSVGGDGVYEQYF. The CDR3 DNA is TGTGCCAGCAGCGTAGGGGGGGACGGGGTCTACGAGCAGTACTTC.

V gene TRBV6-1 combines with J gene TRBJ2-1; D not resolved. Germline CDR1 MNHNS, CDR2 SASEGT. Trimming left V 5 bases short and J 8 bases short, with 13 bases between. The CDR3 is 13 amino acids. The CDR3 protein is CASSFEVGDEQFF. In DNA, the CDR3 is TGTGCCAGCAGTTTCGAAGTTGGGGATGAGCAGTTCTTC.

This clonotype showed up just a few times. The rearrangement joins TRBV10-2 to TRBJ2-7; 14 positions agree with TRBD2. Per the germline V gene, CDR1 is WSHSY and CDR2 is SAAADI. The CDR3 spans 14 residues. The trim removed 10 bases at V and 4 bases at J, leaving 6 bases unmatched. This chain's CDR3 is CATGTSGSEYEQYF. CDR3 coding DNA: TGCGCCACCGGGACTAGCGGGAGTGAATACGAGCAGTACTTC.

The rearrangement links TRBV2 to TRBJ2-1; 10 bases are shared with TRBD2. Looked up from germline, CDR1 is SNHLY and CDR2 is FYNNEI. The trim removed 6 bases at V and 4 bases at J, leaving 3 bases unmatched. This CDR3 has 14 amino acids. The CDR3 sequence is CASRKREGYNEQFF. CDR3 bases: TGTGCCAGCAGAAAGCGGGAGGGTTACAATGAGCAGTTCTTC.

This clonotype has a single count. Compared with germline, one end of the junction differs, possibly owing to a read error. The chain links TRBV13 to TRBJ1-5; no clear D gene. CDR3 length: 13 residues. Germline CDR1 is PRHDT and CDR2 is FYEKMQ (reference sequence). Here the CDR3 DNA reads TGTGTCAGCAGCTTAGGCCTCCGGGAACCCCAGCATTTT. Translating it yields CVSSLGLREPQHF.

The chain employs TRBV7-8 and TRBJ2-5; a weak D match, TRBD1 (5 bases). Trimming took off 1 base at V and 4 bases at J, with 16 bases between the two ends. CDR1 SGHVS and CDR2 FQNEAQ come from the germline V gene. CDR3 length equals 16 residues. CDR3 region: CASSLGQGRGGETQYF. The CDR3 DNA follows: TGTGCCAGCAGCTTAGGGCAGGGCAGAGGTGGAGAGACCCAGTACTTC.

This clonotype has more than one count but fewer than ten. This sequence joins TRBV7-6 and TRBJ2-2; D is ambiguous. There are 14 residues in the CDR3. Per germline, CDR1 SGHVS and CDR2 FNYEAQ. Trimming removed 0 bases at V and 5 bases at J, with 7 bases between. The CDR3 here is CASSLALGTGELFF. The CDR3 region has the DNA TGTGCCAGCAGCTTAGCATTGGGTACCGGGGAGCTGTTTTTT. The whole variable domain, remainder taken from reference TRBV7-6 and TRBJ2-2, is GAGVSQSPRYKVTKRGQDVALRCDPISGHVSLYWYRQALGQGPEFLTYFNYEAQQDKSGLPNDRFSAERPEGSISTLTIQRTEQRDSAMYRCASSLALGTGELFFGEGSRLTVL.

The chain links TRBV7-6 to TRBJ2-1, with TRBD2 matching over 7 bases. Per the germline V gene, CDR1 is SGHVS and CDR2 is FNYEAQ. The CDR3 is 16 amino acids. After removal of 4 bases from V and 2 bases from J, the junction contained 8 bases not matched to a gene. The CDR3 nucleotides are TGTGCCAGCAGCTCATTTCCTAGCGGCCCCTACAATGAGCAGTTCTTC. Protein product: CASSSFPSGPYNEQFF.

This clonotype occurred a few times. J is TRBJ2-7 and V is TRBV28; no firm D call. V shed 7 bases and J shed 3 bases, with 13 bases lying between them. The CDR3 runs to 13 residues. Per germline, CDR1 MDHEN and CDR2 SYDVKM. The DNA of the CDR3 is TGTGCCAGCAACGGTGCTCACTACTACGAGCAGTACTTC. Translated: CASNGAHYYEQYF.

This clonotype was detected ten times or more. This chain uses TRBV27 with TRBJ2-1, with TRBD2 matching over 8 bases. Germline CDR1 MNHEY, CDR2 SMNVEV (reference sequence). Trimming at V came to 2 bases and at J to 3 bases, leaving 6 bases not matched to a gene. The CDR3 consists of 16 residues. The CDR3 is CASSLMYGRDYNEQFF. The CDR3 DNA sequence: TGTGCCAGCAGTTTAATGTACGGGAGGGACTACAATGAGCAGTTCTTC.

CDR3 sequence reads: CASSLALGSQETQYF. As DNA, the CDR3 is TGTGCCAGCAGCTTAGCGCTCGGCAGCCAAGAGACCCAGTACTTC. The chain couples TRBV7-2 to TRBJ2-5; D gene ambiguous. V shed 0 bases and J shed 1 base, with 9 bases lying between them. CDR3 length: 15 amino acids. Germline V gene data show CDR1 as SGHTA and CDR2 as FQGNSA.

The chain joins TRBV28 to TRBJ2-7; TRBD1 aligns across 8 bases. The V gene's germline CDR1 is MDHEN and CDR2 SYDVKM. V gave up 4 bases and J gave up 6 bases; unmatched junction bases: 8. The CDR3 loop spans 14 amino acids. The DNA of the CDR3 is TGTGCCAGCAGTTCACGCAGCAGGGGGCGCGAGCAGTACTTC. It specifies CASSSRSRGREQYF.

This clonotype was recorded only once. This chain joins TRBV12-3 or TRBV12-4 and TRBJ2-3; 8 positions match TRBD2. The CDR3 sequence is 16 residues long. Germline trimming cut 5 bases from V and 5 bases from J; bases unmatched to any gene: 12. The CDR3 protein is CASSPRGGGPGDTQYF. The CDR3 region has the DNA TGTGCCAGCAGTCCCCGGGGGGGAGGGCCTGGAGATACGCAGTATTTT.

The CDR3: CASSPWGGPQYF. DNA for the CDR3: TGTGCCAGCAGCCCATGGGGGGGCCCCCAGTACTTC. The genes are TRBV12-3 or TRBV12-4 and TRBJ2-5, with D possibly being TRBD2 (7 bases). Trimming cost V 6 bases and J 9 bases, with 14 bases left between them. This CDR3 has 12 residues.

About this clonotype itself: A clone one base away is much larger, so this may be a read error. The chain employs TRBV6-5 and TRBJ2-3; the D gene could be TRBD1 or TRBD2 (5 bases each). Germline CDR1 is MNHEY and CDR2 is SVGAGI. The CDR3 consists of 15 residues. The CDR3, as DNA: TGTGCCAGCGGTTACTCGTTCTTCCCCGGGGCTACGCAGTATTTT. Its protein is CASGYSFFPGATQYF.

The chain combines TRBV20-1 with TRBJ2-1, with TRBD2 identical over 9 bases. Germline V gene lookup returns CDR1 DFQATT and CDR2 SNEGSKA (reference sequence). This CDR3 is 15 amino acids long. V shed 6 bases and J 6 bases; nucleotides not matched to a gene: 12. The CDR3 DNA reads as TGCAGTGCCTCAGCCCGCGGGAGGGCCCTCAATGAGCAGTTCTTC. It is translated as CSASARGRALNEQFF.

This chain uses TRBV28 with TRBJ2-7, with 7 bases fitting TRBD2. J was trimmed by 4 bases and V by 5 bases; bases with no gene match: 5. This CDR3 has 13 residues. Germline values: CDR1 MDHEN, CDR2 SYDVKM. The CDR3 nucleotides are TGTGCCAGCAGTCGGTCCGGGAGGTACGAGCAGTACTTC. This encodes CASSRSGRYEQYF.